This T cell receptor beta chain was profiled in a study of CD8+CD57+ T cells in acquired aplastic anemia. Using genomic DNA as the template, TCR beta VDJ and CDR3 profiling was carried out. TCRdb called the reads again in MiXCR, with one record for every CDR3 protein. The profile shows some 68,000 distinct CDR3 sequences, around half of them singletons. This clonotype was recorded at least ten times. Its specificity is not known. Broader study findings: Between the patient and control groups, CD8+ Simpson's diversity did not differ significantly.

The CDR3 is 14 amino acids. Per the germline V gene, CDR1 is MNHNS and CDR2 is SASEGT. V lost 6 bases and J 9 bases, leaving 20 bases between the germline ends. Sequences were obtained from sorted CD4+, CD8+, or CD8+CD57+ T cells (not recorded which) from PBMCs. The sequence came from a human donor in good health, serving as a control. The V and J genes are TRBV6-1 and TRBJ1-2; D gene unclear. CDR3 loop: CASSPERTALSYTF. CDR3 DNA: TGTGCCAGCAGCCCCGAACGGACGGCGCTGAGCTACACCTTC.